This TCR beta chain came from a study of technical replicates of blood from a few donors. The germline V gene has CDR1 MNHEY and CDR2 SVGAGI. The CDR3 sequence is 14 residues long. Between the trimmed V and J ends, which lost 6 bases and 4 bases, there was a span of 15 bases. Libraries were prepared by immunoSEQ multiplex PCR; TCRdb keeps only in-frame clonotypes and omits some of them. The sample consists of about 50,000 clones, about 96% of them appearing once. The chain carries TRBV6-5 and TRBJ2-5; D unclear. The TCR comes from a human donor in good health. Some clones in this sample may be carry-over from other donors' samples. Sequenced: PBMCs. The CDR3 DNA reads as TGTGCCAGCAGCCTAAACTACCAGCTAGAGACCCAGTACTTC. Protein sequence: CASSLNYQLETQYF.